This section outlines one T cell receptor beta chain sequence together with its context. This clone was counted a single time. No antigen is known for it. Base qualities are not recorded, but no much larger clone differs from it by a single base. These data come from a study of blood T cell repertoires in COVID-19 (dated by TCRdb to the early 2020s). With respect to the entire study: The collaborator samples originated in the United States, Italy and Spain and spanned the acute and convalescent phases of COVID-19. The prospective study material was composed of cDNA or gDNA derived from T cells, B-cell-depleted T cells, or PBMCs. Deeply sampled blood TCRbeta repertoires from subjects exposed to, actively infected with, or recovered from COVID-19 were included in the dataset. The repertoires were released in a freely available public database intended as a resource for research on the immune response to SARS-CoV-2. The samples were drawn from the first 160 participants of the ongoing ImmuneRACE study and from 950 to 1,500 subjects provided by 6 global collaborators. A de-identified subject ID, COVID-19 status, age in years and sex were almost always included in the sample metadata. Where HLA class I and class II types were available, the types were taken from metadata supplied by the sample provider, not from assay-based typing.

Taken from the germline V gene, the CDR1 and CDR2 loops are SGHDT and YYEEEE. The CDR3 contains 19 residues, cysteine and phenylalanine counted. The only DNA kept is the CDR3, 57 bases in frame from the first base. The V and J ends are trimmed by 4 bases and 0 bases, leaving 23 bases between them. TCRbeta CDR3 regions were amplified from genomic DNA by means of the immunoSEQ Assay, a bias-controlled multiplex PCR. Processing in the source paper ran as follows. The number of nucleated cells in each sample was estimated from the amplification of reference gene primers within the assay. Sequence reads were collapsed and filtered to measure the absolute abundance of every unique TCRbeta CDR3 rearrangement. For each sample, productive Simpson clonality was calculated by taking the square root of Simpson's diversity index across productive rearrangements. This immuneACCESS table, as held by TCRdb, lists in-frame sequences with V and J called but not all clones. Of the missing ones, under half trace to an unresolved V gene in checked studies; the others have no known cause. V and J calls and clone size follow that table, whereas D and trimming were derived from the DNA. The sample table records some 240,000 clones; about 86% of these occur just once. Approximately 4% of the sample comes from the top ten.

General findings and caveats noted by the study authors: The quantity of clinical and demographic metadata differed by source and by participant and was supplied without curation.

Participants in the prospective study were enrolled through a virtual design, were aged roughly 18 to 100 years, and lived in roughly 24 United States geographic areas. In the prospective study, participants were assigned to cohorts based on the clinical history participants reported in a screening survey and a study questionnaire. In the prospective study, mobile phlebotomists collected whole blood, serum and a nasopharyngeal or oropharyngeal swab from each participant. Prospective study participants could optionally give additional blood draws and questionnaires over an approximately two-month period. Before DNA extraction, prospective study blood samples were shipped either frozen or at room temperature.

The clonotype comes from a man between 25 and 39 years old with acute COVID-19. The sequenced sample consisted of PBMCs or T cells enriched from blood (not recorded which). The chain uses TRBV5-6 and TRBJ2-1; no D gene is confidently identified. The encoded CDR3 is CASSPTFMTRRSSYNEQFF. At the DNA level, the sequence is TGTGCCAGCAGCCCAACTTTTATGACTCGTAGGAGCTCCTACAATGAGCAGTTCTTC.